This T cell receptor beta chain was sequenced for a study of cytomegalovirus exposure and HLA in healthy donors. The sample holds a few counts of this clone. The CDR3 covers 15 residues. With V trimmed by 5 bases and J by 5 bases, 4 bases remained unmatched. Germline CDR1 and CDR2: MNHEY and SVGAGI. PCR involved 60 Vbeta and 13 Jbeta primers. Assay used: immunoSEQ multiplex PCR; TCRdb lists only in-frame clones, some missing. The sample consists of around 68,000 clones, roughly four fifths of them appearing once. The receptor was isolated from a woman aged 25 to 39 in good health and CMV-seropositive. The rearrangement joins TRBV6-5 to TRBJ1-5; 12 bases agree with TRBD1. The sequenced sample was PBMCs. This chain's CDR3 is CASSGDRGRYQPQHF. CDR3 coding DNA: TGTGCCAGCAGTGGGGACAGGGGGCGATATCAGCCCCAGCATTTT.